Reported below is one T cell receptor (delta chain). Which antigen it targets is not known. The protein in TCRdb stems from a much larger clone and differs at residue 10 from this DNA's translation, likely a read error; here the protein is translated from the DNA. The instrument was an Illumina MiSeq. Identical DNA sequences were merged into single rows after TCRdb reprocessed the public reads with CATT. This sample has about 7,100 delta-chain clones in its table, and roughly 0.7% of those were observed once. The ten largest account for roughly a sixth of the sample. Based on the germline V gene, the CDR1 and CDR2 sequences are GEAIGNYY and EKD. Unmatched junction bases come to 6, with V trimmed by 3 bases and J by 2 bases. Inclusive of the bounding cysteine and phenylalanine, the CDR3 is 18 residues long. The entry retains the CDR3 DNA only, 54 bases that are in frame from base 1. The entry originates in a study of gamma-delta chains in newborns, infants, children (dated by TCRdb to about 2019). Regarding the study in general: In the study title, it is stated that polyclonal expansion of innate gammadelta T cells is driven by microbial exposure immediately after birth. The study examined the way microbial exposure affected innate gammadelta T cell populations in human newborns right after birth.

This chain joins TRDV2 to TRDJ3, and 10 junction bases match TRDD3. The clonotype originates from a child who was a newborn, infant or young child, either healthy, febrile or measles-vaccinated (not recorded which). Material for sequencing was blood. The CDR3 region reads CACDYGGIRPWDTRQMFF. The sequenced DNA: TGTGCCTGTGACTATGGGGGGATACGCCCCTGGGACACCCGACAGATGTTTTTC.